Listed below are T cell receptor beta chains from one sample, sequenced in a study of tumor-infiltrating lymphocytes in primary liver carcinoma. TCRdb redid the calling of the multiplex PCR reads with MiXCR, one entry per CDR3 protein. The data hold roughly 40,000 distinct CDR3 sequences, with approximately 82% observed a single time. Specimen: tumor-adjacent normal liver tissue. All receptors derive from a woman in her thirties with primary liver carcinoma and hepatitis B virus infection. The CDR3 runs from the conserved cysteine through the conserved F or W. D genes are given only for firm matches. Clone sizes are given selectively: once, few, many, or a class where the clone is expanded.

j_call,v_call,clone_size,d_call,cdr3_aa,cdr3_nt
TRBJ2-5,TRBV28,many,-,CASSRGTGSLEETQYF,TGTGCCAGCAGCCGCGGCACAGGGAGTTTAGAGGAGACCCAGTACTTC
TRBJ2-1,TRBV7-9,-,-,CASSLLSEQFF,TGTGCCAGCAGCCTGTTAAGTGAGCAGTTCTTC
TRBJ2-2,TRBV6-4,many,-,CASSDSPTGELFF,TGTGCCAGCAGTGACTCCCCCACCGGGGAGCTGTTTTTT
TRBJ2-3,TRBV6-1,-,-,CASGEPPVPDRQYF,TGTGCCAGCGGTGAACCCCCCGTCCCAGATAGGCAGTATTTT
TRBJ2-7,TRBV11-2,-,-,CVSSRKGPFYEQYF,TGTGTCAGCAGCCGGAAGGGGCCTTTCTACGAGCAGTACTTC
TRBJ2-1,TRBV11-2,once,-,CASSISLEGGYDEQFF,TGTGCCAGCAGCATCTCTCTAGAGGGAGGATACGATGAGCAGTTCTTC
TRBJ1-3,TRBV15,-,-,CATSRDLRIGNTIYF,TGTGCCACCAGCAGAGATTTGCGGATCGGAAACACCATATATTTT
TRBJ2-2,TRBV4-1,-,-,CASSPGVGRGQANTGELFF,TGCGCCAGCAGCCCTGGGGTAGGGAGAGGCCAAGCGAACACCGGGGAGCTGTTTTTT
TRBJ2-7,TRBV11-2,-,-,CASSLDRARVYGQYF,TGTGCCAGCAGCTTAGATCGTGCCAGGGTATACGGGCAGTACTTC
TRBJ2-6,TRBV6-6,-,-,CVSNYYLPRGGLSGANVLTF,TGTGTCAGCAATTACTACCTGCCCAGGGGTGGCCTTTCTGGGGCCAACGTCCTGACTTTC
TRBJ2-2,TRBV6-5,-,-,CASSPEYHSIGELFF,TGTGCCAGCAGTCCCGAGTACCATTCGATCGGGGAGCTGTTTTTT
TRBJ2-2,TRBV11-2,-,-,CASSPDPQSNTGGPFF,TGTGCCAGCAGCCCCGATCCCCAATCGAACACCGGGGGGCCGTTTTTT
TRBJ2-3,TRBV11-3,-,-,CASSLGFGAGAGDTNTQYF,-
TRBJ2-7,TRBV5-1,-,-,CASSLGGGSSNDQYF,TGCGCCAGCAGCTTGGGAGGTGGGAGCTCCAACGACCAGTACTTC
TRBJ2-1,TRBV6-2/TRBV6-3,-,-,CVSSYLRQVSYNEQFF,TGTGTGAGCAGTTACTTAAGACAGGTTTCCTACAATGAGCAGTTCTTC
TRBJ2-3,TRBV6-6,-,-,CASSSWVAVGRDTQYF,TGTGCCAGCAGTTCATGGGTAGCGGTAGGCCGAGATACACAGTATTTT
TRBJ2-5,TRBV11-2,-,-,CASSFLARAAETQYF,TGTGCAAGCAGCTTTTTGGCGAGAGCCGCTGAGACCCAGTACTTC
TRBJ2-7,TRBV6-5,-,-,CASSYSTPGQIHYDQYF,TGTGCCAGCAGTTACTCGACGCCAGGACAGATCCACTACGATCAGTACTTC
TRBJ2-5,TRBV12-3/TRBV12-4,many,-,CASRGLETQYF,TGTGCCAGCAGAGGGTTGGAGACCCAGTACTTC
TRBJ1-2,TRBV29-1,once,-,CSFAIGKGYTF,TGCAGCTTTGCGATAGGAAAAGGCTACACCTTC
TRBJ2-7,TRBV10-3,-,TRBD2,CATSDRTSGSAQQYF,TGTGCCACCAGTGATAGGACTAGCGGGAGTGCCCAGCAGTACTTC
TRBJ1-5,TRBV6-1,many,-,CASSDGQENNQPQHF,TGTGCCAGCAGTGATGGTCAGGAGAACAATCAGCCCCAGCATTTT
TRBJ1-5,TRBV28,-,-,CASSHPSGRQDTQHF,TGTGCCAGCAGTCACCCCTCGGGACGGCAAGATACGCAGCATTTT
TRBJ2-6,TRBV29-1,many,TRBD2,CSVGAGSGANVLTF,TGCAGCGTTGGAGCGGGGTCTGGGGCCAACGTCCTGACTTTC
TRBJ2-2,TRBV12-3/TRBV12-4,-,TRBD2,CASSFGSGTSGGRWTWELFF,TGTGCCAGCAGTTTCGGGAGCGGGACTAGCGGGGGCCGTTGGACCTGGGAGCTGTTTTTT
TRBJ2-7,TRBV12-3/TRBV12-4,-,-,CASISQSYEQCF,TGTGCCAGTATTTCCCAATCCTACGAGCAGTGCTTC
TRBJ2-2,TRBV6-1,-,-,CASSKGVNTWELFF,TGTGCCAGCAGTAAAGGGGTGAACACCTGGGAGCTGTTTTTT
TRBJ2-1,TRBV7-9,-,-,CASSSKDTSRNPEQFF,TGTGCCAGCAGCTCAAAGGACACTAGCAGAAACCCTGAGCAGTTCTTC
TRBJ2-1,TRBV7-8,-,TRBD2,CASTLARRGGVNEQFF,TGTGCCAGTACCTTAGCGAGGCGGGGGGGGGTCAATGAGCAGTTCTTC
TRBJ1-2,TRBV12-3/TRBV12-4,-,-,CANSLGLSQDYGYTF,TGTGCCAACAGTTTAGGTCTCTCCCAAGACTATGGCTACACCTTC
TRBJ2-7,TRBV4-2,-,TRBD1,CTSSQDWTGPYEQYF,TGTACCAGCAGCCAAGACTGGACAGGGCCTTACGAGCAGTACTTC
TRBJ2-7,TRBV6-1,-,-,CASREWTDYEQCF,TGTGCCAGTAGAGAATGGACAGACTACGAGCAGTGCTTC
TRBJ2-5,TRBV12-3/TRBV12-4,once,-,CASSTYPGNVETQYF,TGTGCCAGCAGTACCTATCCCGGGAACGTAGAGACCCAGTACTTC
TRBJ1-2,TRBV4-3,-,-,CASSPSIEIAGYTF,TGCGCCAGCAGCCCATCCATAGAGATCGCTGGCTACACCTTC
TRBJ2-2,TRBV6-1,-,TRBD1,CASSKGANTGDLFF,TGTGCCAGCAGTAAGGGGGCGAACACCGGGGATCTGTTTTTT
TRBJ2-1,TRBV10-2,many,-,CASSESLDEQFF,TGCGCCAGCAGTGAGTCTCTGGATGAGCAGTTCTTC
TRBJ1-2,TRBV11-2,-,-,CTSSRGGHGDYGYTF,TGTACCAGCAGCCGCGGGGGGCACGGGGACTATGGCTACACCTTC
TRBJ2-2,TRBV5-5,-,-,CASSRTGITGELFF,TGTGCCAGCAGCCGGACGGGGATCACCGGGGAGCTGTTTTTT
TRBJ2-3,TRBV12-5,many,-,CASGLTEPEGSSDDTQYF,TGTGCTAGTGGTTTGACAGAACCAGAAGGTTCCTCCGATGATACGCAGTATTTT
TRBJ2-7,TRBV6-5,many,TRBD1,CASGEGAEQYF,TGTGCCAGCGGTGAGGGGGCCGAGCAGTACTTC
TRBJ2-1,TRBV12-3/TRBV12-4,-,-,CANRRVDEQFF,TGTGCCAACCGGAGGGTTGATGAGCAGTTCTTC
TRBJ1-1,TRBV11-1,once,-,CPSNFGHGYTEAFF,TGTCCCAGCAACTTCGGGCATGGCTACACTGAAGCTTTCTTT
TRBJ2-5,TRBV11-2,-,TRBD1,CASTLGAGGGDTQYF,TGTGCCAGCACCTTAGGGGCAGGGGGTGGGGATACACAGTACTTC
TRBJ1-1,TRBV6-6,-,-,CATSSDRLNTEAFF,TGTGCCACCAGTTCGGACAGACTGAACACTGAAGCTTTCTTT
TRBJ2-4,TRBV4-1,-,-,CASSPEINRDTSEWYF,TGCGCCAGCAGCCCAGAGATTAATAGGGACACGAGTGAGTGGTACTTC